These T cell receptor beta chains were read from a single sample in a study of immune cell composition in non-small cell lung cancer. Using immunoSEQ multiplex PCR, the repertoire was profiled, and TCRdb retains in-frame clones only, with some absent. The sample contains roughly 2,700 clones, 65% to 80% of which appear only once. The specimen sequenced was lung tumor tissue. The receptors shown here come from a human donor with non-small cell lung cancer. Each CDR3 is given with its conserved first and last residue. The D gene is left open where the match is weak. Clone sizes are given selectively: once, few, many, or a class where the clone is expanded.

CASSLSGEASPLHF TGCGCCAGCAGCTTGAGCGGGGAGGCTTCACCCCTCCACTTT . 14 TRBV5-1 . TRBJ1-6
CASSLWGRRTQETQYF TGTGCCAGCAGCTTATGGGGCAGGCGGACCCAAGAGACCCAGTACTTC . 16 TRBV7-6 . TRBJ2-5
CASSQTPGQGSSYNSPLHF TGCGCCAGCAGCCAAACCCCGGGACAGGGAAGCTCCTATAATTCACCCCTCCACTTT TRBD1 19 TRBV4-1 few TRBJ1-6
CASSLNSPGAGSANSPLHF TGTGCCAGCAGCTTAAATAGCCCTGGGGCAGGCAGTGCGAATTCACCCCTCCACTTT . 19 TRBV7-8 large TRBJ1-6
CASSPMDRKNIQYF TGCGCCAGCAGCCCTATGGACAGGAAAAACATTCAGTACTTC TRBD1 14 TRBV5-1 . TRBJ2-4
CASSDQGNSPLHF TGTGCCAGCAGTGACCAGGGTAATTCACCCCTCCACTTT . 13 TRBV6-4 . TRBJ1-6
CASSPGTGPQETQYF TGTGCCAGCTCACCCGGGACAGGGCCCCAAGAGACCCAGTACTTC TRBD1 15 TRBV18 . TRBJ2-5
CASSFSGVQYF TGTGCCAGCAGTTTCTCGGGAGTGCAGTACTTC . 11 TRBV27 once TRBJ2-7
CAWSAQQGTEAFF TGTGCCTGGAGTGCGCAACAGGGCACTGAAGCTTTCTTT . 13 TRBV30 . TRBJ1-1
CAISGRQAMGSYEQYF TGTGCCATCAGTGGACGACAGGCCATGGGCTCCTACGAGCAGTACTTC . 16 TRBV10-3 . TRBJ2-7
CASGWDTQETQYF TGTGCTAGTGGTTGGGACACCCAAGAGACCCAGTACTTC . 13 TRBV12-5 . TRBJ2-5